This T cell receptor (beta chain) stems from a study of PD-L1 blockade in urothelial cancer. Across the whole study: Prior regimens of chemotherapy numbered 0 to 3 per patient. Across blood samples, T cells had a median count of around 150,000.

All patients handed over anywhere from 1 to 8 samples, pretreatment and on-treatment. The CDR3 totals 15 residues. Germline V gives CDR1 MNHNY, CDR2 SVGAGI (reference sequence). V shed 0 bases and J 5 bases; nucleotides not matched to a gene: 6. Assay used: immunoSEQ multiplex PCR; TCRdb lists only in-frame clones, some missing. The sample has some 54,000 clones; 75% to 90% are singletons. The source of this sequence is a man aged 40-49 years with urothelial cancer. The input for sequencing was PBMCs, taken around atezolizumab (anti-PD-L1) treatment. V gene TRBV6-6 combines with J gene TRBJ2-7; 8 bases map to TRBD2. For the CDR3, the DNA is TGTGCCAGCAGTTACTCGATAGGGACTAGAAACGAGCAGTACTTC. Translating it yields CASSYSIGTRNEQYF.